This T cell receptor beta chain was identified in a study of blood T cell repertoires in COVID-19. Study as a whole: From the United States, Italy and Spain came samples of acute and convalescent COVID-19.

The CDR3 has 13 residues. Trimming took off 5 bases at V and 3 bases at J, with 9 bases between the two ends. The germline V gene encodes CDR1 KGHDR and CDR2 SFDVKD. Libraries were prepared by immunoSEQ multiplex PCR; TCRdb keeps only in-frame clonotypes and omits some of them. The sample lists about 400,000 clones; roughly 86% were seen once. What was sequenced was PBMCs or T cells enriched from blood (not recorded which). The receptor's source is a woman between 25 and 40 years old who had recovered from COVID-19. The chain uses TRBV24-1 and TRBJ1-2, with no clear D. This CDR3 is CATSGWEDYGYTF. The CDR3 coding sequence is TGTGCCACCAGTGGATGGGAGGACTATGGCTACACCTTC.